A single T cell receptor beta chain is shown here with its context. Its antigen is not known. The data stem from a study of T cell repertoires in cytomegalovirus infection. TCRdb recomputed calls from the reads with MiXCR, one row per CDR3 protein. The sample includes roughly 340,000 distinct CDR3 sequences, about 29% of them seen just once. CDR1 and CDR2 (germline): LNHDA, SQIVND (reference sequence). Trimming took off 4 bases at V and 7 bases at J, with 23 bases between the two ends. The CDR3 has 16 residues. The chain carries TRBV19 and TRBJ2-7; D perhaps matches TRBD2 (5 bases). The clonotype originates from a human donor in good health (CMV status not recorded). Some clones in this sample may be carry-over from other donors' samples. This material consisted of cultured PBMCs, taken from culture after CMV antigen stimulation. The CDR3 loop reads CASSKRSRESAEEQYF. Here the CDR3 DNA reads TGTGCCAGTAGTAAAAGGTCGAGGGAGTCAGCTGAGGAGCAGTACTTC.